This TCR beta chain stems from a study of blood T cell repertoires in COVID-19. On the study more broadly: The United States, Italy and Spain provided the acute and convalescent COVID-19 samples. PBMCs, B-cell-depleted T cells, or T cells were the source of the cDNA or gDNA that made up the material.

Original handling: Nucleated cell number was recorded as an estimate derived from reference gene primer amplification. Some clones are missing from TCRdb's copy, which holds only in-frame ones; the method was immunoSEQ multiplex PCR. The D gene and trimming were derived from the DNA, and the V and J assignments and clone size from that table. The table shows tens of thousands of clones, with about nine tenths occurring only once. The CDR3 totals 13 residues. J gave up 1 base and V 8 bases, and 0 bases lay outside the gene matches. The germline V gene has CDR1 SGHTA and CDR2 FQGTGA. The genes are TRBV7-3 and TRBJ2-1; TRBD1 matches at 9 bases. Sequencing input: peripheral blood. The source of this sequence is a human donor in a cohort sampled during active COVID-19. The CDR3 nucleotides read TGTGCCAGCGGACAGGGGTCCTACAATGAGCAGTTCTTC. This codes for CASGQGSYNEQFF. The entire variable domain, with the rest obtained from reference TRBV7-3 and TRBJ2-1, is as follows: GAGVSQTPSNKVTEKGKYVELRCDPISGHTALYWYRQSLGQGPEFLIYFQGTGAADDSGLPNDRFFAVRPEGSVSTLKIQRTERGDSAVYLCASGQGSYNEQFFGPGTRLTVL.